A single sample gave rise to the 18 T cell receptor beta chains below, sequenced in a study of T cell responses to AZD1222 COVID-19 vaccine. Produced via immunoSEQ multiplex PCR; TCRdb's table is partial and in-frame only. Of about 86,000 clones listed, roughly 90% are singletons. The sequencing used peripheral blood, collected on day 0 of AZD1222 vaccination. The receptor set was obtained from an adult in good health.

The count of this clone is one. The V gene is TRBV7-6, the J gene TRBJ1-1; perhaps TRBD1 as D (5 bases). Trimming left V 6 bases short and J 8 bases short, with 10 bases between. CDR3 length equals 11 residues. Germline-derived CDR1 and CDR2 are SGHVS and FNYEAQ. The CDR3: CASSYRREAFF. In DNA form, the CDR3 reads TGTGCCAGCAGTTACAGGCGGGAAGCTTTCTTT.

The chain employs TRBV5-5 and TRBJ1-6, with 7 bases matching TRBD1. Germline-derived CDR1 and CDR2 are SGHKS and YYEKEE (reference sequence). The CDR3 runs 15 residues. V lost 2 bases, J lost 10 bases, and 9 bases stayed unmatched. The CDR3 nucleotides are TGTGCCAGCAGCTTAACCGGGGACAGCGGATCACCCCTCCACTTT. The encoded protein is CASSLTGDSGSPLHF.

The chain couples TRBV9 to TRBJ1-3; the D is unclear. The V gene lost 3 bases and the J gene lost 4 bases, with 17 bases spanning the gap. The length of the CDR3 is 16 residues. CDR1 and CDR2 from the germline V gene are SGDLS and YYNGEE. The CDR3 sequence is CASSGAGGSPGNTIYF. The CDR3, as DNA: TGTGCCAGCAGCGGAGCTGGCGGTTCTCCCGGAAACACCATATATTTT.

This sequence joins TRBV9 and TRBJ2-1; no firm D call. CDR1 is SGDLS, CDR2 YYNGEE, per germline. The length of the CDR3 is 14 residues. V was cut by 0 bases and J by 10 bases, with 14 bases left in between. CDR3: CASSVEPQGWEQFF. CDR3 DNA sequence: TGTGCCAGCAGCGTAGAGCCGCAAGGGTGGGAGCAGTTCTTC.

The chain is built from TRBV29-1 and TRBJ2-1; 7 nucleotides agree with TRBD2. The ends lost 4 bases at V and 5 bases at J; junction bases unmatched: 5. The CDR3 runs 13 residues. Germline values: CDR1 SQVTM, CDR2 ANQGSEA. The CDR3 spells CSVGLAQNNEQFF. CDR3 coding DNA: TGCAGCGTTGGACTAGCCCAGAACAATGAGCAGTTCTTC.

The chain has TRBV30 and TRBJ1-3; 7 bases are a match to TRBD1. With V trimmed by 2 bases and J by 2 bases, 6 bases remained unmatched. Germline CDR1 is GTSNPN and CDR2 is SVGIG (reference sequence). The length of the CDR3 is 15 residues. The CDR3, as DNA: TGTGCCTGGAGTAAAACAGGGGTTGCTGGAAACACCATATATTTT. Its translation: CAWSKTGVAGNTIYF.

The V and J genes are TRBV7-6 and TRBJ2-2; 7 nucleotides line up with TRBD2. V lost 7 bases, J lost 5 bases, and 7 bases stayed unmatched. From germline, CDR1 is SGHVS and CDR2 FNYEAQ. The CDR3 length is 14 residues. The CDR3 DNA sequence: TGTGCCAGCACCCTTTGGGAGGGTACCGGGGAGCTGTTTTTT. The encoded protein is CASTLWEGTGELFF.

CDR3 nucleotide sequence: TGTGCCAGCAGCCAAGATTTGGCGGGGGCGTTGGAGTTCTTC. Amino acids: CASSQDLAGALEFF. The V gene is TRBV4-2, the J gene TRBJ2-1; tentatively, D is TRBD2 (7 bases). Trimming took off 0 bases at V and 14 bases at J, with 17 bases between the two ends. The V gene's germline CDR1 is LGHNA and CDR2 YNFKEQ. This CDR3 region has 14 residues.

This chain joins TRBV5-1 and TRBJ1-5; weak D call: TRBD1 (5 bases). Trimming took 0 bases from V and 4 from J, leaving 11 bases between them. Germline lookup yields CDR1 SGHRS and CDR2 YFSETQ. The CDR3 has 15 amino acids. CDR3 nucleotide sequence: TGCGCCAGCAGCTTGGAGGGCAGGGAGAATCAGCCCCAGCATTTT. Translated, it gives CASSLEGRENQPQHF.

The chain carries TRBV6-5 and TRBJ2-7; the D gene could be TRBD1 or TRBD2 (5 bases each). Per germline, CDR1 MNHEY and CDR2 SVGAGI. Trimming left V 8 bases short and J 2 bases short, with 16 bases between. CDR3 length: 14 residues. DNA for the CDR3: TGTGCCAGCGCGATTTCGACGGGACCCTACGAGCAGTACTTC. This codes for CASAISTGPYEQYF.

The rearrangement joins TRBV10-3 to TRBJ2-7; D remains ambiguous. With 0 bases removed from V and 2 bases from J, the gap between germline ends came to 5 bases. Germline CDR1 and CDR2: ENHRY and SYGVKD. The CDR3 loop spans 13 amino acids. The CDR3 loop reads CAISESGPYEQYF. The CDR3 bases are TGTGCCATCAGTGAGTCCGGTCCCTACGAGCAGTACTTC.

The chain joins TRBV30 to TRBJ2-3; TRBD2 aligns across 12 bases. The CDR3 spans 14 residues. V lost 0 bases to trimming and J lost 12 bases; unmatched junction nucleotides: 7. Germline assignment: CDR1 GTSNPN and CDR2 SVGIG (reference sequence). CDR3 sequence reads: CAWSVGTSGFGQYF. CDR3 DNA sequence: TGTGCCTGGAGTGTAGGGACTAGCGGGTTCGGCCAGTATTTT.

The chain is built from TRBV19 and TRBJ2-6; D might be TRBD2 (6 bases). Germline-derived CDR1 and CDR2 are LNHDA and SQIVND (reference sequence). V dropped 4 bases and J dropped 1 base, with 8 bases sitting between them. The CDR3 is 15 amino acids. The CDR3 reads CASSKEGSGANVLTF. As DNA, the CDR3 is TGTGCCAGTAGTAAGGAGGGGTCTGGGGCCAACGTCCTGACTTTC.

As concerns this clone: This CDR3 is also generated by other DNA sequences in the sample. The chain carries TRBV2 and TRBJ2-7; the match to TRBD1 covers 9 bases. The CDR3 is 15 amino acids. The germline V gene has CDR1 SNHLY and CDR2 FYNNEI. The trim removed 3 bases at V and 2 bases at J, leaving 5 bases unmatched. The CDR3 reads CASSERDRVTYEQYF. CDR3 nucleotides: TGTGCCAGCAGTGAGAGGGACAGGGTAACCTACGAGCAGTACTTC.

This chain joins TRBV29-1 and TRBJ1-2; no reliable D call. Germline assignment: CDR1 SQVTM and CDR2 ANQGSEA. The CDR3 consists of 14 residues. V was cut by 2 bases and J by 0 bases, with 10 bases left in between. DNA of the CDR3: TGCAGCGTTGAAAAGGCCTTGTCTAACTATGGCTACACCTTC. Translation: CSVEKALSNYGYTF.

This clone was seen a handful of times. The chain carries TRBV6-5 and TRBJ2-1; 8 bases line up with TRBD2. The V gene's germline CDR1 is MNHEY and CDR2 SVGAGI. This CDR3 has 15 residues. V lost 0 bases to trimming and J lost 8 bases; unmatched junction nucleotides: 6. The chain's CDR3 is CASSYSSGRMDEQFF. CDR3 DNA sequence: TGTGCCAGCAGTTACTCCAGCGGGAGAATGGATGAGCAGTTCTTC.

CDR3 bases: TGTGCCAGCAGCTTTCGGGCCATGAACACTGAAGCTTTCTTT. This sequence encodes CASSFRAMNTEAFF. This chain joins TRBV7-2 and TRBJ1-1; no clear D gene. The CDR3 has 14 amino acids. Germline CDR1 reads SGHTA; CDR2 reads FQGNSA. Trimming stripped 3 bases from V and 0 bases from J, with 8 bases between.

This clone has a single count. V is TRBV20-1 and J is TRBJ2-7, with unresolved D. The germline V gene encodes CDR1 DFQATT and CDR2 SNEGSKA (reference sequence). The V and J ends lost 1 base and 7 bases respectively, with 8 bases between them. The CDR3 consists of 11 residues. The CDR3 here is CSARGVLEQYF. CDR3 nucleotides: TGCAGTGCTAGAGGGGTCTTGGAGCAGTACTTC.